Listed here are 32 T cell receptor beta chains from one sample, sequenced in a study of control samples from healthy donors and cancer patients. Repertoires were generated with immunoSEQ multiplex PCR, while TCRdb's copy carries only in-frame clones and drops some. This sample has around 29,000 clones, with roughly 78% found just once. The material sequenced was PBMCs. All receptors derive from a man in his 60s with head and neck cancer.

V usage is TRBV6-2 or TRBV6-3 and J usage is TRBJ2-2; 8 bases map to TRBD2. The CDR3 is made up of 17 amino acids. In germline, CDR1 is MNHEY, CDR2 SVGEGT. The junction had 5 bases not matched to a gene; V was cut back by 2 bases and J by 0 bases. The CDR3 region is CASSYLTGGANTGELFF. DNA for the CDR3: TGTGCCAGCAGTTACCTGACGGGGGGGGCGAACACCGGGGAGCTGTTTTTT.

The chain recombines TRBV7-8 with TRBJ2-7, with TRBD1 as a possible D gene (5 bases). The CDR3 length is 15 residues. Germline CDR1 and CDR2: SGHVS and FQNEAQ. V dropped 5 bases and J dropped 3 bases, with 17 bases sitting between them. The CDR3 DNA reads TGTGCCAGCAGCCCCGAAGACAGCCCCTACTACGAGCAGTACTTC. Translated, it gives CASSPEDSPYYEQYF. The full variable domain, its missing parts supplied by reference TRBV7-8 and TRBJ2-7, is GAGVSQSPRYKVAKRGQDVALRCDPISGHVSLFWYQQALGQGPEFLTYFQNEAQLDKSGLPSDRFFAERPEGSVSTLKIQRTQQEDSAVYLCASSPEDSPYYEQYFGPGTRLTVT.

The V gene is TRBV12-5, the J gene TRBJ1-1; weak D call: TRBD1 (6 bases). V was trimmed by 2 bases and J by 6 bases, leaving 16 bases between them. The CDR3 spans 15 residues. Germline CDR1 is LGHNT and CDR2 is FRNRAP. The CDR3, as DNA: TGTGCTAGTGGTTTGCCAGAAGGGGGTGCCGCTGAAGCTTTCTTT. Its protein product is CASGLPEGGAAEAFF. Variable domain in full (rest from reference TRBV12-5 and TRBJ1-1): DARVTQTPRHKVTEMGQEVTMRCQPILGHNTVFWYRQTMMQGLELLAYFRNRAPLDDSGMPKDRFSAEMPDATLATLKIQPSEPRDSAVYFCASGLPEGGAAEAFFGQGTRLTVV.

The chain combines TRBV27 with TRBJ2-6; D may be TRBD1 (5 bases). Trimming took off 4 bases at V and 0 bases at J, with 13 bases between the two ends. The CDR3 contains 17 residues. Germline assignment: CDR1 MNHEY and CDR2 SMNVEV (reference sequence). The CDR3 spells CASSSQGLFSGANVLTF. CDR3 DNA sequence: TGTGCCAGCAGTTCCCAGGGCCTATTCTCTGGGGCCAACGTCCTGACTTTC.

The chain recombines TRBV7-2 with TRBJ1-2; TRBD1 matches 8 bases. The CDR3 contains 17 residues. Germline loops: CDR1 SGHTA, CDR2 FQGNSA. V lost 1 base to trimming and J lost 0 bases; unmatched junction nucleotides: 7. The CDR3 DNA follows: TGTGCCAGCAGCTTAGGTGGGACAGGTCCCTCTAACTATGGCTACACCTTC. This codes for CASSLGGTGPSNYGYTF.

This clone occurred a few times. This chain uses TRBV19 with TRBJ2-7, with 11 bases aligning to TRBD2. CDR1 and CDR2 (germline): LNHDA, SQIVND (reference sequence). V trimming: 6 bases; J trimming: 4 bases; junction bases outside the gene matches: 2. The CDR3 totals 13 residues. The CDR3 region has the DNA TGTGCCAGTAGACTAGCGGGAGCTTACGAGCAGTACTTC. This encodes CASRLAGAYEQYF.

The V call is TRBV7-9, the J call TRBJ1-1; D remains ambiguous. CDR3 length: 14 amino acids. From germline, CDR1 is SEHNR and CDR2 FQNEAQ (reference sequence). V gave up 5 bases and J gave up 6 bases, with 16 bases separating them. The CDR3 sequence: CASSPTTIVAEAFF. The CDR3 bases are TGTGCCAGCAGCCCGACAACTATAGTGGCTGAAGCTTTCTTT. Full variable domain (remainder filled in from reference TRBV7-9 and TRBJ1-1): DTGVSQNPRHKITKRGQNVTFRCDPISEHNRLYWYRQTLGQGPEFLTYFQNEAQLEKSRLLSDRFSAERPKGSFSTLEIQRTEQGDSAMYLCASSPTTIVAEAFFGQGTRLTVV.

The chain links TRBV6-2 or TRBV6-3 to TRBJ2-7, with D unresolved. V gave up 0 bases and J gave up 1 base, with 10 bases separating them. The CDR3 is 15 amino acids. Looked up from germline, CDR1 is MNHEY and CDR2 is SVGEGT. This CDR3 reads CASSYSPGVSYEQYF. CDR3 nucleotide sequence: TGTGCCAGCAGTTACTCGCCAGGAGTTTCCTACGAGCAGTACTTC.

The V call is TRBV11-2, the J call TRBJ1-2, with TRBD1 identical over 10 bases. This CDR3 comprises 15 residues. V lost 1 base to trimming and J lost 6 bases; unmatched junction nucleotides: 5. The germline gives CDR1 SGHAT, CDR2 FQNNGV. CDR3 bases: TGTGCCAGCAGCTTAGGTTTCGGGACAGGGGATGGCTACACCTTC. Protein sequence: CASSLGFGTGDGYTF.

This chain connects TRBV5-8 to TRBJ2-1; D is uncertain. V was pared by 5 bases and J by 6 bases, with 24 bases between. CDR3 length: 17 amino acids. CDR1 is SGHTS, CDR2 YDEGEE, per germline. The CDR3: CASRLYQGPITPNEQFF. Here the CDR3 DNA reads TGTGCCAGCAGATTATATCAAGGACCCATTACCCCCAATGAGCAGTTCTTC.

The CDR3 spells CAWKAASSPGEQYF. DNA for the CDR3: TGTGCCTGGAAGGCGGCATCGAGCCCCGGCGAGCAGTACTTC. J is TRBJ2-7 and V is TRBV30; D unresolved. Trimming removed 4 bases from V and 6 bases from J, with 19 bases in between. CDR1 is GTSNPN and CDR2 is SVGIG in the germline V gene (reference sequence). The CDR3 totals 14 residues.

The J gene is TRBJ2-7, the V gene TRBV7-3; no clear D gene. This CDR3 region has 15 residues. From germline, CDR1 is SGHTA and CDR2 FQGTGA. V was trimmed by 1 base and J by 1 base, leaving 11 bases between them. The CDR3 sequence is CASSLSSRSSYEQYF. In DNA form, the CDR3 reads TGTGCCAGCAGCTTAAGTTCTAGGAGTTCCTACGAGCAGTACTTC.

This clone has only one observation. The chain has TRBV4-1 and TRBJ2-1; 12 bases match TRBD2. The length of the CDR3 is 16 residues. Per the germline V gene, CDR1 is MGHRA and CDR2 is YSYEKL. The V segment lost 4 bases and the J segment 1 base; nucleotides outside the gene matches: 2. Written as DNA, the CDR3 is TGCGCCAGCAGCCGGACTAGCGGGACTTCCTACAATGAGCAGTTCTTC. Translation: CASSRTSGTSYNEQFF.

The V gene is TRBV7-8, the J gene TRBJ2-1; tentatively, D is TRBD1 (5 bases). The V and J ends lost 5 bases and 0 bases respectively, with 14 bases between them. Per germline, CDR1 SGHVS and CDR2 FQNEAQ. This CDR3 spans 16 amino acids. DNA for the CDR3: TGTGCCAGCAGCAACTACAGGATGAGCTCCTACAATGAGCAGTTCTTC. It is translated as CASSNYRMSSYNEQFF.

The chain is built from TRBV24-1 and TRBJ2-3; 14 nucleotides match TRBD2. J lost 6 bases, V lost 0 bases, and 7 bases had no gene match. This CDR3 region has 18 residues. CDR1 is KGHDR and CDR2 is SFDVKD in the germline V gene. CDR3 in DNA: TGTGCCACCAGTGATTTGACGGGGACTAGCGGGAGAACGGATACGCAGTATTTT. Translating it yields CATSDLTGTSGRTDTQYF.

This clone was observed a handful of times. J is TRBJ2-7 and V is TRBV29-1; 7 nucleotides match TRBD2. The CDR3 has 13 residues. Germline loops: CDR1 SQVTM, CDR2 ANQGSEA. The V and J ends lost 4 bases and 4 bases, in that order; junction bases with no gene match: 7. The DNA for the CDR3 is TGCAGCGTTGGGTTGACTAGCAGATACGAGCAGTACTTC. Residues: CSVGLTSRYEQYF.

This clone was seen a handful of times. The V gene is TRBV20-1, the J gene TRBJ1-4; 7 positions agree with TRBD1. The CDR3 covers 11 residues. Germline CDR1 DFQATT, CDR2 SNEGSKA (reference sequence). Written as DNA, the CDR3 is TGCAGCCGGGACAGCCGTGAAAAACTGTTTTTT. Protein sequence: CSRDSREKLFF.

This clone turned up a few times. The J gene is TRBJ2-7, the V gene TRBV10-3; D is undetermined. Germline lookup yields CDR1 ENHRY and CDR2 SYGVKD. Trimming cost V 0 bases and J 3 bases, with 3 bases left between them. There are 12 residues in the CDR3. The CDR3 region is CAISESGYEQYF. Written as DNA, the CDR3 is TGTGCCATCAGTGAGTCAGGCTACGAGCAGTACTTC.

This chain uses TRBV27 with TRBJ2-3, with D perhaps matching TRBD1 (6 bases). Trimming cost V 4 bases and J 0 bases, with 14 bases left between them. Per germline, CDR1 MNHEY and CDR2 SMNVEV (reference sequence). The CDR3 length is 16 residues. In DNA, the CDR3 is TGTGCCAGCAGTTACTACAGGGAGACTAGCACAGATACGCAGTATTTT. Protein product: CASSYYRETSTDTQYF.

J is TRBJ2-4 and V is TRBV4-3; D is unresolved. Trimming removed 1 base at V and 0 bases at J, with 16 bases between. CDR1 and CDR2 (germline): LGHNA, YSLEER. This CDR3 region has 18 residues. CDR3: CASSQGLPDDLAKNIQYF. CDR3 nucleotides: TGCGCCAGCAGCCAAGGGCTCCCTGACGACCTAGCCAAAAACATTCAGTACTTC.

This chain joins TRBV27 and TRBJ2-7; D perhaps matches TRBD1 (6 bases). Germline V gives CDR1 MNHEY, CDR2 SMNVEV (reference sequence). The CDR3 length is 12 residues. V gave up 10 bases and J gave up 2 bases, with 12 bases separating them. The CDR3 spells CATGASAYEQYF. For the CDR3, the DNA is TGTGCCACAGGGGCTTCGGCCTACGAGCAGTACTTC.

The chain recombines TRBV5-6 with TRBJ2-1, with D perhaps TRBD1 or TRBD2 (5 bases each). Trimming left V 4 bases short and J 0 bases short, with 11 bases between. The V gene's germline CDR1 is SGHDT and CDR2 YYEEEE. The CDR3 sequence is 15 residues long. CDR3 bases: TGTGCCAGCAGCATTAGCGACAGCTCCTACAATGAGCAGTTCTTC. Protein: CASSISDSSYNEQFF.

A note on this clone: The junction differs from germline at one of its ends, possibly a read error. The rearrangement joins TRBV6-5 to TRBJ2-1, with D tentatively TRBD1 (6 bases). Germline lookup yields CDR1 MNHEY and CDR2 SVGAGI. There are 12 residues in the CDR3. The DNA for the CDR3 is TGTGCCAGCAGTTTCGCCCAGGGGCCAAATCTCTTC. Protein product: CASSFAQGPNLF.

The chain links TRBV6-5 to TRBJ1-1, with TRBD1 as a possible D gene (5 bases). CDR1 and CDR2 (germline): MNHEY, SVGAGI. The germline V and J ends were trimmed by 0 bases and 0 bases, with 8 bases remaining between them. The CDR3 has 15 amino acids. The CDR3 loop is CASSYSQGMNTEAFF. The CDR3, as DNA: TGTGCCAGCAGTTACTCTCAGGGCATGAACACTGAAGCTTTCTTT.

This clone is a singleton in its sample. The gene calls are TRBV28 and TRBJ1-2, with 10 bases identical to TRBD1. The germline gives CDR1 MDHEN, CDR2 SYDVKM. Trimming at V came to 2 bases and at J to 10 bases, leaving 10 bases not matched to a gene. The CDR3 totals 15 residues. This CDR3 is CASSLGLGTGAFYTF. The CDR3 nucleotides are TGTGCCAGCAGTTTAGGGTTGGGGACAGGGGCTTTCTACACCTTC.

The CDR3 loop reads CASSEGLGTGYTF. In DNA, the CDR3 is TGTGCCAGCAGTGAGGGTTTGGGGACCGGCTACACCTTC. The J gene is TRBJ1-2, the V gene TRBV6-1, with D possibly being TRBD1 (5 bases). Trimming left V 3 bases short and J 8 bases short, with 13 bases between. The length of the CDR3 is 13 residues. Germline loops: CDR1 MNHNS, CDR2 SASEGT.

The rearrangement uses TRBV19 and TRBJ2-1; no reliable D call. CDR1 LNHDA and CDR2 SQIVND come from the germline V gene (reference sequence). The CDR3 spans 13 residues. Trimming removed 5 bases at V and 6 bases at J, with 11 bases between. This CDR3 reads CASSLRTVNEQFF. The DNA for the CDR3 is TGTGCCAGTAGTCTAAGGACCGTCAATGAGCAGTTCTTC. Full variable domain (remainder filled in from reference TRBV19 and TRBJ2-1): DGGITQSPKYLFRKEGQNVTLSCEQNLNHDAMYWYRQDPGQGLRLIYYSQIVNDFQKGDIAEGYSVSREKKESFPLTVTSAQKNPTAFYLCASSLRTVNEQFFGPGTRLTVL.

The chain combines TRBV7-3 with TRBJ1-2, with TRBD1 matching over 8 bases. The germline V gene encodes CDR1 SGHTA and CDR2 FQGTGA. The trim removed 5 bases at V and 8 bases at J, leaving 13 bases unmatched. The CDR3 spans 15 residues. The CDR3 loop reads CASSALTGGLGGYTF. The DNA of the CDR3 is TGTGCCAGCAGCGCCCTTACAGGGGGACTTGGCGGCTACACCTTC.

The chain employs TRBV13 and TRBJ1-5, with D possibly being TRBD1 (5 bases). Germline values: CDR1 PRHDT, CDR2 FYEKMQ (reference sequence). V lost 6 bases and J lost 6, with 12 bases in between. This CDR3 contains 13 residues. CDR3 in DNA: TGTGCCAGCAGACTCAGGGTCGGTCAGCCCCAGCATTTT. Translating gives CASRLRVGQPQHF.

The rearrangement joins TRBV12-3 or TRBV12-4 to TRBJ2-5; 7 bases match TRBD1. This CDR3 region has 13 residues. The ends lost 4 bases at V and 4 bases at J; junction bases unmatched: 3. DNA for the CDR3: TGTGCCAGCAGTTGGTCAGGGGGAGAGACCCAGTACTTC. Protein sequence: CASSWSGGETQYF.

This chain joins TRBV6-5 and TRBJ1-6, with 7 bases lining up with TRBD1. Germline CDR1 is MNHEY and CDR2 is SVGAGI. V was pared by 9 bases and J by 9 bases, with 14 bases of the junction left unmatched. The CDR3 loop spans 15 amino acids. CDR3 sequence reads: CASVGATGVGSPLHF. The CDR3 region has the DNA TGTGCCAGTGTTGGGGCAACAGGGGTCGGTTCACCCCTCCACTTT.

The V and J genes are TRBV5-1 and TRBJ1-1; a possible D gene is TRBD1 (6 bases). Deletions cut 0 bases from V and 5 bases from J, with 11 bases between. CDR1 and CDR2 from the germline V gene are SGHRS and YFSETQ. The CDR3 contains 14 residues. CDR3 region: CASSLAGGGTEAFF. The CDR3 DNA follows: TGCGCCAGCAGCTTGGCCGGAGGGGGAACTGAAGCTTTCTTT.